This T cell receptor beta chain is from a study of PD-L1 blockade in urothelial cancer. Profiling relied on immunoSEQ multiplex PCR, and the TCRdb table lists in-frame clones only, not all of them. In the table there are fewer than 50,000 clones, 80% to 90% of which are singletons. Germline V lookup: CDR1 MDHEN, CDR2 SYDVKM. Between the trimmed V and J ends, which lost 3 bases and 4 bases, there was a span of 9 bases. CDR3 length: 13 residues. Time point given: pretreatment peripheral blood. Sequenced here: PBMCs, sampled around atezolizumab (anti-PD-L1) treatment. The clonotype comes from a man between 65 and 85 years old with urothelial cancer. The chain links TRBV28 to TRBJ1-2; TRBD1 might be the D (5 bases). CDR3 nucleotide sequence: TGTGCCAGCAGTTTGGAGGGGATCTATGGCTACACCTTC. Translating gives CASSLEGIYGYTF.